The rows below give T cell receptor beta chains drawn from one sample of a study of cytomegalovirus exposure and HLA in healthy donors. Clones were read by immunoSEQ multiplex PCR, and TCRdb kept only the in-frame ones, dropping some. The repertoire holds some 90,000 clones, with approximately 78% as singletons. The sample taken for sequencing was PBMCs. These TCRs come from a man aged 35 to 55 in good health and CMV-seronegative. The CDR3 runs from the conserved cysteine through the conserved F or W. Fields, in order: J gene, D gene, V gene, clone size, CDR3 DNA, CDR3 protein. The D gene is left open where the match is weak. Clone size appears in some rows only: once, few, many, or a class for an expanded clone.

TRBJ1-4 | - | TRBV19 | few | TGTGCCAGTAACCAGGGGATAACTAATGAAAAACTGTTTTTT | CASNQGITNEKLFF
TRBJ2-3 | - | TRBV7-9 | - | TGTGCCAGCAGTTCTACCGACCGGGACACGAGCACAGATACGCAGTATTTT | CASSSTDRDTSTDTQYF
TRBJ1-5 | - | TRBV28 | - | TGTGCCACAGGGGTTGACAATCAGCCCCAGCATTTT | CATGVDNQPQHF
TRBJ2-7 | TRBD1 | TRBV28 | - | TGTGCCAGCAGTTTAAGGGGACAGGGTAAGAACGAGCAGTACTTC | CASSLRGQGKNEQYF
TRBJ1-1 | TRBD1 | TRBV9 | - | TGTGCCAGCAGCCCGATGCAGGGGGCTAACACTGAAGCTTTCTTT | CASSPMQGANTEAFF
TRBJ1-1 | - | TRBV15 | - | TGTGCCACCAGCAGAGATCACGGAGTTGGGACTGAAGCTTTCTTT | CATSRDHGVGTEAFF
TRBJ2-2 | TRBD1 | TRBV7-2 | - | TGTGCCAGCAGCTTCAGGGGGCGGACCGGGGAGCTGTTTTTT | CASSFRGRTGELFF
TRBJ2-3 | - | TRBV29-1 | - | TGCAGCGTTGAATCTTCTACCATCACAGATACGCAGTATTTT | CSVESSTITDTQYF
TRBJ1-6 | - | TRBV4-1 | - | TGCGCCAGCAGCCAAGAGGGGCAGGGAAATTCACCCCTCCACTTT | CASSQEGQGNSPLHF
TRBJ2-7 | TRBD2 | TRBV6-6 | - | TGTGCCAGCAGTTACTCCAGCGGGGGTTCCTACGAGCAGTACTTC | CASSYSSGGSYEQYF
TRBJ2-4 | - | TRBV7-2 | - | TGTGCCAGCAGCCTAGACCCGGCGGGAATTCAGTACTTC | CASSLDPAGIQYF
TRBJ2-7 | TRBD2 | TRBV27 | - | TGTGCCAGCAGTTTAAGCGGGGGTGTCTACGAGCAGTACTTC | CASSLSGGVYEQYF
TRBJ1-1 | TRBD1 | TRBV14 | few | TGTGCCAGCAGCCGCCACCTAGGAGGAGTTGGAGGGGGCTTCACTGAAGCTTTCTTT | CASSRHLGGVGGGFTEAFF
TRBJ2-5 | TRBD2 | TRBV4-1 | - | TGCGCCAGCAGCCAAGTATGGCTAGCGGATCAAGAGACCCAGTACTTC | CASSQVWLADQETQYF
TRBJ1-4 | TRBD1 | TRBV27 | - | TGTGCCAGCAGGCCAAGGACAGGGAAAACAACTAATGAAAAACTGTTTTTT | CASRPRTGKTTNEKLFF
TRBJ1-2 | - | TRBV6-6 | - | TGTGCCAGCAGTTACTCGACATTTAACTATGGCTACACCTTC | CASSYSTFNYGYTF
TRBJ1-5 | - | TRBV7-2 | few | TGTGCCAGCAGCCGAAGGTCAGGGGCTGACAATCAGCCCCAGCATTTT | CASSRRSGADNQPQHF
TRBJ2-1 | TRBD2 | TRBV19 | - | TGTGCCAGTATCGGGGGGTTTTACAATGAGCAGTTCTTC | CASIGGFYNEQFF
TRBJ1-1 | - | TRBV6-5 | - | TGTGCCAGCACGGACCCGGGGATGAACACTGAAGCTTTCTTT | CASTDPGMNTEAFF
TRBJ1-3 | - | TRBV2 | - | TGTGCCAGCAACAGACAGAGCTCTGGAAACACCATATATTTT | CASNRQSSGNTIYF
TRBJ1-2 | - | TRBV10-3 | once | TGTGCCATCAGTGAGTCTAGAGGCCTTCGGGGCACCTTC | CAISESRGLRGTF
TRBJ2-1 | TRBD2 | TRBV5-1 | - | TGCGCCAGTAATTCCGGGACTAGCGGGGGCAATGAGCAGTTCTTC | CASNSGTSGGNEQFF
TRBJ2-7 | - | TRBV5-1 | - | TGCGCCAGCAGCCGGACAGCAAGCTCCTACGAGCAGTACTTC | CASSRTASSYEQYF
TRBJ2-1 | TRBD2 | TRBV7-8 | - | TGTGCCAGCAGCACCTATAGCGGGGGGGCTGATGAGCAGTTCTTC | CASSTYSGGADEQFF
TRBJ1-2 | TRBD1 | TRBV29-1 | few | TGCAGCGTTGAAGTGGGACAGGGCGTTTTCTATGGCTACACCTTC | CSVEVGQGVFYGYTF
TRBJ2-3 | - | TRBV27 | - | TGTGCCATCCCAGGGGGGCAGGGTCTGGCAGATACGCAGTATTTT | CAIPGGQGLADTQYF
TRBJ1-2 | - | TRBV5-6 | - | TGTGCCAGCAGCTCGCAGGGAAGTGGCTACACCTTC | CASSSQGSGYTF
TRBJ1-2 | TRBD1 | TRBV2 | - | TGTGCCAGCAGTGATCTCAGGGACAGGGGAGGTTATGGCTACACCTTC | CASSDLRDRGGYGYTF
TRBJ1-2 | - | TRBV2 | - | TGTGCCAGCAGGAGAGGGGGCTACACCTTC | CASRRGGYTF
TRBJ1-1 | TRBD1 | TRBV7-2 | - | TGTGCCAGCAGCCTCTATAGGGGGCGCGATGAAGCTTTCTTT | CASSLYRGRDEAFF
TRBJ1-6 | TRBD1 | TRBV7-2 | - | TGTGCCAGCAGCCCGGGACAGCCTATACCCCTCCACTTT | CASSPGQPIPLHF
TRBJ2-3 | - | TRBV29-1 | - | TGCAGCGTTGAACGGGGTACGGGCACAGATACGCAGTATTTT | CSVERGTGTDTQYF
TRBJ2-2 | TRBD2 | TRBV28 | - | TGTGCCAGCAGTGCTAGCGGGGGGGCCTCCGGGGAGCTGTTTTTT | CASSASGGASGELFF
TRBJ1-5 | - | TRBV27 | - | TGTGCCAGCAGTATAAATCGGGGGGATCAGCCCCAGCATTTT | CASSINRGDQPQHF
TRBJ1-5 | - | TRBV9 | - | TGTGCCAGCAGCGCTACTTGGGGTAGCGGGCAGCCCCAGCATTTT | CASSATWGSGQPQHF
TRBJ2-7 | TRBD1 | TRBV5-1 | - | TGCGCCAGCAGCGGGACAGGGGACTACGAGCAGTACTTC | CASSGTGDYEQYF
TRBJ1-5 | - | TRBV30 | once | TGTGCCTGGTCAGAGGTTAATCAGCCCCAGCATTTT | CAWSEVNQPQHF
TRBJ2-7 | TRBD1 | TRBV7-6 | - | TGTGCCAGCAGCTTGGCCGGGACAGGGGGATACGAGCAGTACTTC | CASSLAGTGGYEQYF
TRBJ2-3 | TRBD1 | TRBV11-2 | - | TGTGCCAGCAGCCTCGACAGGGGCCAAGATACGCAGTATTTT | CASSLDRGQDTQYF
TRBJ2-3 | TRBD1 | TRBV11-2 | few | TGTGCCAGCAGCTATAGACAGGGGAGAACAGATACGCAGTATTTT | CASSYRQGRTDTQYF
TRBJ1-4 | TRBD1 | TRBV5-6 | - | TGTGCCAGCAGCCTGGGACAGGGCTACGAAAAACTGTTTTTT | CASSLGQGYEKLFF
TRBJ2-2 | - | TRBV30 | - | TGTGCCTGGAGTGACAGGGTACCCGGGGAGCTGTTTTTT | CAWSDRVPGELFF
TRBJ1-6 | TRBD1 | TRBV6-4 | - | TGTGCCAGCAGTAGGCAGGGGGGAGATTCACCCCTCCACTTT | CASSRQGGDSPLHF
TRBJ1-2 | - | TRBV4-1 | - | TGCGCCAGCAGCCAAGGGCTCGGAGACTATGGCTACACCTTC | CASSQGLGDYGYTF